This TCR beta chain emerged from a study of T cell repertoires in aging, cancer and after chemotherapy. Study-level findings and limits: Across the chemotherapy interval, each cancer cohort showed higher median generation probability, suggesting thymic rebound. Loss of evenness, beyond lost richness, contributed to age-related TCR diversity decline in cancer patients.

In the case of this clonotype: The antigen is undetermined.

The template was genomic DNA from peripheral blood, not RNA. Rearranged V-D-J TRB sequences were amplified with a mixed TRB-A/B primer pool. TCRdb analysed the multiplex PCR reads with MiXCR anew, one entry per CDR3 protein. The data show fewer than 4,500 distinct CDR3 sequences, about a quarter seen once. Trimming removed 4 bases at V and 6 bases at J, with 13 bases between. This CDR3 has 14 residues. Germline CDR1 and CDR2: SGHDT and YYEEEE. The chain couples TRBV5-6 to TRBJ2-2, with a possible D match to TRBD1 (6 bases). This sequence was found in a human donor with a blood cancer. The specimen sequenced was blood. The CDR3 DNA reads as TGTGCCAGCAGCAAAACAGGGTCGCCCGGGGAGCTGTTTTTT. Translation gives CASSKTGSPGELFF.